The 17 T cell receptor beta chains in this list originate from one sample, sequenced in a study of molecular identifiers for immune sequencing clone quantification. A single record per CDR3 protein comes from TCRdb applying MiXCR to the PCR reads. Here the sample spans roughly 630,000 distinct CDR3 sequences, roughly 23% being singletons. Sequencing was performed on naive CD8+ T cells from blood, with Jurkat cell RNA spiked in. Subset specified: FACS-sorted CD8+CD4-CCR7+CD45RA+ naive T cells. The receptors stem from a human donor in good health. Some libraries in this study had Jurkat cell RNA spiked in.

In regard to this clonotype: With a much larger clone just one base away, this may be a read error. J is TRBJ2-1 and V is TRBV2; unclear D gene. The CDR3 length is 14 residues. V dropped 2 bases and J dropped 6 bases, with 11 bases sitting between them. Germline CDR1 and CDR2: SNHLY and FYNNEI. The DNA for the CDR3 is TGTGCCAGCAGTGAATTGCAGGAGTTCAATGAGCAGTTCTTC. Translation gives CASSELQEFNEQFF.

Comment on this clonotype: Given a much more abundant clone one base away, this may be a read error. The rearrangement uses TRBV7-9 and TRBJ1-1; D call uncertain. The CDR3 loop spans 15 amino acids. The V end lost 5 bases, the J end lost 1 base, and 14 bases lay between the germline ends. Germline V gene data show CDR1 as SEHNR and CDR2 as FQNEAQ (reference sequence). The CDR3 sequence: CASSPPAGPNTEAFF. DNA for the CDR3: TGTGCCAGCAGCCCCCCGGCGGGTCCGAACACTGAAGCTTTCTTT.

This clonotype was detected a few times. The V and J genes are TRBV19 and TRBJ2-7; D is ambiguous. The ends were cut back, 3 bases at V and 7 bases at J, with 13 bases in the middle. This CDR3 spans 13 amino acids. Germline V gene sequence: CDR1 LNHDA, CDR2 SQIVND (reference sequence). The CDR3 region is CASSMTFDGEQYF. CDR3 DNA: TGTGCCAGTAGTATGACGTTCGACGGGGAGCAGTACTTC.

This clonotype was recorded many times. The rearrangement uses TRBV7-2 and TRBJ2-1; D ambiguous. Germline V gives CDR1 SGHTA, CDR2 FQGNSA. The V and J ends lost 7 bases and 2 bases respectively, with 6 bases between them. The CDR3 is made up of 12 amino acids. The CDR3 DNA follows: TGTGCCAGCACCCGTACCTACAATGAGCAGTTCTTC. Translation gives CASTRTYNEQFF.

This clonotype showed up just a few times. The chain uses TRBV27 and TRBJ2-1; possible D gene TRBD2, 5 bases. Germline-derived CDR1 and CDR2 are MNHEY and SMNVEV (reference sequence). Trimming shortened V by 1 base and J by 6 bases, and 10 bases separated the two germline ends. This CDR3 has 14 amino acids. CDR3 amino acids: CASSLYLAANEQFF. The CDR3 DNA sequence: TGTGCCAGCAGTTTATATCTAGCCGCCAATGAGCAGTTCTTC.

This clonotype appeared a few times. The chain uses TRBV7-9 and TRBJ2-1, with a tentative D call TRBD2 (7 bases). Germline CDR1 and CDR2: SEHNR and FQNEAQ (reference sequence). The CDR3 is made up of 14 amino acids. V was clipped by 5 bases and J by 8 bases, with 16 bases between them. The CDR3 spells CASSQGEGGDEQFF. The CDR3 DNA reads TGTGCCAGCAGCCAAGGGGAGGGGGGCGATGAGCAGTTCTTC.

This clonotype came up many times. The rearrangement uses TRBV28 and TRBJ2-7; D is ambiguous. The V end was cut by 5 bases, the J end by 5 bases, with 7 bases between. Germline-derived CDR1 and CDR2 are MDHEN and SYDVKM. The CDR3 runs to 11 residues. CDR3 coding DNA: TGTGCCAGCAGTCGGCTCCACGAGCAGTACTTC. Residues: CASSRLHEQYF.

The chain links TRBV27 to TRBJ2-2, with a possible D match to TRBD2 (6 bases). This CDR3 comprises 14 residues. Trimming took 6 bases from V and 2 from J, leaving 10 bases between them. CDR1 MNHEY and CDR2 SMNVEV come from the germline V gene (reference sequence). The CDR3 is CASRPGLNTGELFF. The CDR3 bases are TGTGCCAGCAGACCGGGACTTAACACCGGGGAGCTGTTTTTT.

This clonotype was counted ten times or more. The J gene is TRBJ2-1, the V gene TRBV6-5; D might be TRBD2 (6 bases). The CDR3 loop spans 15 amino acids. Germline V lookup: CDR1 MNHEY, CDR2 SVGAGI. V was shortened by 0 bases and J by 2 bases, with 8 bases between the two germline ends. CDR3 region: CASSYSGGAYNEQFF. CDR3 sequence (DNA): TGTGCCAGCAGTTACTCCGGCGGGGCCTACAATGAGCAGTTCTTC.

This clonotype was recorded many times. The chain has TRBV7-2 and TRBJ2-1; D might be TRBD2 (6 bases). V was clipped by 6 bases and J by 6 bases, with 12 bases between them. Germline CDR1 and CDR2: SGHTA and FQGNSA. The CDR3 is 13 residues long. The DNA for the CDR3 is TGTGCCAGCAGACCATGGGACTTCAATGAGCAGTTCTTC. This translates into CASRPWDFNEQFF. The variable domain in full, completed from reference TRBV7-2 and TRBJ2-1, reads GAGVSQSPSNKVTEKGKDVELRCDPISGHTALYWYRQSLGQGLEFLIYFQGNSAPDKSGLPSDRFSAERTGGSVSTLTIQRTQQEDSAVYLCASRPWDFNEQFFGPGTRLTVL.

This clonotype has a handful of counts. The gene calls are TRBV1 and TRBJ2-1; the table's D gene call, TRBD2, was not cross checked with the DNA. TRBV1 is a recognized pseudogene. CDR3 length equals 18 residues. CDR3 loop: CTSSQDTLAAPFCDEQFF. CDR3 coding DNA: TGCACCAGCAGCCAAGATACGCTAGCGGCTCCTTTTTGCGATGAGCAGTTCTTC.

The table lists this clonotype with many counts. The chain uses TRBV5-4 and TRBJ2-7; tentatively, D is TRBD1 (5 bases). The CDR3 spans 14 residues. Germline lookup yields CDR1 SGHNT and CDR2 YYREEE (reference sequence). Trimming took 4 bases from V and 0 from J, leaving 11 bases between them. The CDR3 DNA is TGTGCCAGCAGCGTCCGACAGAACTCCTACGAGCAGTACTTC. The encoded protein is CASSVRQNSYEQYF.

This clonotype was observed once. A much larger clone differs from this one at a single base, so this may be a read error. A read error is likely, as this CDR3 ends without the conserved phenylalanine or tryptophan. J is TRBJ1-2 and V is TRBV12-3 or TRBV12-4; D not resolved. The germline V and J ends were trimmed by 5 bases and 2 bases, with 12 bases remaining between them. The CDR3 has 14 residues. In nucleotides, the CDR3 is TGTGCCAGCAGTACTCGGACCGCCAACTATGGCTACACCTTA. It translates to CASSTRTANYGYTL.

Comment on this clonotype: This clone may be a read error of a much larger clone one base away. V and J are TRBV4-3 and TRBJ2-1, with D perhaps matching TRBD2 (5 bases). Germline CDR1 reads LGHNA; CDR2 reads YSLEER. This CDR3 contains 15 residues. V lost 2 bases and J lost 8, with 16 bases in between. This chain's CDR3 is CASSQKIGGLDEQFF. Written as DNA, the CDR3 is TGCGCCAGCAGCCAAAAAATAGGCGGGTTGGATGAGCAGTTCTTC.

The count of this clonotype is one. A much larger clone sits a single nucleotide away, making a read error possible. In nucleotides, the CDR3 is TGTGCCAGCAGGTTAGGAGGCCCGAACACTGAAGCTTTCTTT. Protein product: CASRLGGPNTEAFF. V usage is TRBV12-3 or TRBV12-4 and J usage is TRBJ1-1; D gene unclear. The CDR3 has 14 residues.

This clonotype was counted a few times. CDR3 in DNA: TGTGCCAGCAGGGATCACAATGAGCAGTTCTTC. This codes for CASRDHNEQFF. V usage is TRBV5-6 and J usage is TRBJ2-1; no clear D gene. Germline V gene data show CDR1 as SGHDT and CDR2 as YYEEEE. The CDR3 is made up of 11 amino acids. Trimming took 5 bases from V and 5 from J, leaving 5 bases between them.

This rearrangement joins TRBV6-5 to TRBJ2-2; 7 bases map to TRBD1. CDR1 is MNHEY, CDR2 SVGAGI, per germline. Losses at the gene ends were 4 bases for V and 5 bases for J; bases not matched to a gene: 4. This CDR3 spans 14 amino acids. DNA for the CDR3: TGTGCCAGCAGTTGGGGACAGTTGACCGGGGAGCTGTTTTTT. This gives the protein CASSWGQLTGELFF.